The following is a T cell receptor beta chain sequence with its context. These data originate in a study of monozygotic twins with inflammatory bowel disease. Following a re-call of the 5' RACE reads, TCRdb has one entry per CDR3 protein and lacks DNA. The sample includes about 380,000 distinct CDR3 sequences. Germline-derived CDR1 and CDR2 are SEHNR and FQNEAQ (reference sequence). There are 13 residues in the CDR3. What was sequenced was blood. The origin of this receptor is a human donor with ulcerative colitis or Crohn's disease, or a healthy co-twin of an affected twin (not recorded which). The genes are TRBV7-9 and TRBJ1-1; TCRdb selects TRBD1, and the lack of DNA leaves this call unchecked. CDR3 region: CASEGGWNTEAFF. The full variable domain, in which reference TRBV7-9 and TRBJ1-1 provide the parts outside the CDR3, is DTGVSQNPRHKITKRGQNVTFRCDPISEHNRLYWYRQTLGQGPEFLTYFQNEAQLEKSRLLSDRFSAERPKGSFSTLEIQRTEQGDSAMYLCASEGGWNTEAFFGQGTRLTVV.